This T cell receptor (beta chain) stems from a study of Graves' ophthalmopathy and Graves' hyperthyroidism. This CDR3 comprises 16 residues. Germline V gene lookup returns CDR1 MDHEN and CDR2 SYDVKM. V shed 3 bases and J shed 0 bases, with 14 bases lying between them. This clonotype was recorded many times. Clinical symptoms and serum thyroxine were used for diagnosis; TRAb, thyroid ultrasound and orbital computed tomography were also relied on. For repertoire sequencing, the TCR beta CDR3 regions were amplified from RNA transcripts. Second-round multiplex PCR came after a first-round RT-PCR that employed HTBI primers. Each CDR3 protein gets one entry after TCRdb re-called the multiplex PCR reads with MiXCR. The table records just over 600,000 distinct CDR3 sequences, about a fifth of them present only once.

The chain couples TRBV28 to TRBJ1-1; D unresolved. This clonotype was sampled from a woman in her late teens or twenties with stable Graves' hyperthyroidism. Some clones in this sample may be carry-over from other donors' samples. Source material: peripheral blood. CDR3 loop: CASSFSLGLVNTEAFF. CDR3 DNA: TGTGCCAGCAGTTTTTCCCTGGGTCTAGTGAACACTGAAGCTTTCTTT.